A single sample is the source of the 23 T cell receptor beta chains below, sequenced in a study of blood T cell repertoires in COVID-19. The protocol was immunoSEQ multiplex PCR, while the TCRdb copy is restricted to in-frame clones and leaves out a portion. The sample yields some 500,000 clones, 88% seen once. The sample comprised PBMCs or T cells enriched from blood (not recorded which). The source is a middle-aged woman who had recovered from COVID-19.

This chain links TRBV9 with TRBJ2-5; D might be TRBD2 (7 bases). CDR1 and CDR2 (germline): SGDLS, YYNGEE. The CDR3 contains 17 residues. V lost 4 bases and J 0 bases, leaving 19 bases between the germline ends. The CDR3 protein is CASSQRGVAGYQETQYF. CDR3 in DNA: TGTGCCAGCAGCCAGAGGGGGGTAGCGGGCTACCAAGAGACCCAGTACTTC.

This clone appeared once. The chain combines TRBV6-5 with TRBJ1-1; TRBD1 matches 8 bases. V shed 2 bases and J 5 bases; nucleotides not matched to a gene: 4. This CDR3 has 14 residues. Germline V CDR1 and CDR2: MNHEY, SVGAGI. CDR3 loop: CASSYARGRTEAFF. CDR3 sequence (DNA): TGTGCCAGCAGTTACGCCAGGGGGCGGACTGAAGCTTTCTTT.

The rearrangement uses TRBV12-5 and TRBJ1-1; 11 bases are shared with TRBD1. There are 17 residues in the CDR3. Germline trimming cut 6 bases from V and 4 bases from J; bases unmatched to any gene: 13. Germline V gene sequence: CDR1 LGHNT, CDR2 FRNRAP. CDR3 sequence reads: CASGRTGQGAVGTEAFF. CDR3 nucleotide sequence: TGTGCTAGTGGCCGGACAGGACAGGGGGCGGTAGGCACTGAAGCTTTCTTT.

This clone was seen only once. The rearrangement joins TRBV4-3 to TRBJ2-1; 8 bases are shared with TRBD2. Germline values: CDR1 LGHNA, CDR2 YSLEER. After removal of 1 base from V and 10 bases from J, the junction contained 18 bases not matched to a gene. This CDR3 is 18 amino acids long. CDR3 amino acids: CASSQGVFSGSLVEEQFF. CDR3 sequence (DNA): TGCGCCAGCAGCCAAGGGGTATTCAGCGGGAGTTTGGTTGAGGAGCAGTTCTTC.

The CDR3 DNA follows: TGTGCCCACCCGGCCGGGACTCCCATGAACGGCAATCAGCCCCAGCATTTT. Its protein is CAHPAGTPMNGNQPQHF. The gene calls are TRBV30 and TRBJ1-5; possible D gene TRBD1, 5 bases. Trimming removed 8 bases at V and 2 bases at J, with 25 bases between. CDR3 length: 17 residues. From germline, CDR1 is GTSNPN and CDR2 SVGIG (reference sequence).

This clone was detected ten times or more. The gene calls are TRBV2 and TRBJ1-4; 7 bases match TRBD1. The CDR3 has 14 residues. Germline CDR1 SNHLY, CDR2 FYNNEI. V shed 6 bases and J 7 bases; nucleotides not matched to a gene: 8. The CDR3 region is CASRDRVGSEKLFF. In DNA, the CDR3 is TGTGCCAGCAGAGACAGGGTCGGTAGTGAAAAACTGTTTTTT.

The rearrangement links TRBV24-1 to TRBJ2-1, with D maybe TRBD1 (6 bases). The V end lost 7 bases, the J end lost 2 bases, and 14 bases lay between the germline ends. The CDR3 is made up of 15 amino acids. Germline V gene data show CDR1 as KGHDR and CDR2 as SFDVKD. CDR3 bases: TGTGCCACCAGGGGGGCCTCTAGGGCCTACAATGAGCAGTTCTTC. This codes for CATRGASRAYNEQFF.

The CDR3 nucleotides read TGTGCCAGTAGAGACAGGGTCTATGGTGGCTACACCTTC. Residues: CASRDRVYGGYTF. The chain carries TRBV19 and TRBJ1-2; 7 bases agree with TRBD1. In germline, CDR1 is LNHDA, CDR2 SQIVND (reference sequence). V dropped 6 bases and J dropped 7; count of bases not matched to a gene: 8. The CDR3 sequence is 13 residues long.

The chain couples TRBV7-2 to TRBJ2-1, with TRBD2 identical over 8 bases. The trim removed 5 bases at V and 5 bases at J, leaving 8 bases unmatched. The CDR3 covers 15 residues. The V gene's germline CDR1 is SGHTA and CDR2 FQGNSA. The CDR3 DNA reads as TGTGCCAGCAGCCTCGGACTAGCAGCACACAATGAGCAGTTCTTC. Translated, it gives CASSLGLAAHNEQFF. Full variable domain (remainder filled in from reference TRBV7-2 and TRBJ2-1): GAGVSQSPSNKVTEKGKDVELRCDPISGHTALYWYRQSLGQGLEFLIYFQGNSAPDKSGLPSDRFSAERTGGSVSTLTIQRTQQEDSAVYLCASSLGLAAHNEQFFGPGTRLTVL.

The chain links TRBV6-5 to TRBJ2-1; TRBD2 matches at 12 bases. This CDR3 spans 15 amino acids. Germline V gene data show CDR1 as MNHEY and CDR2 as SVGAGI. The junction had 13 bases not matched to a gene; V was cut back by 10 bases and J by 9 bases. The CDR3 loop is CATSRRLAGEGEQFF. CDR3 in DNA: TGTGCCACCTCGCGACGACTAGCGGGAGAGGGTGAGCAGTTCTTC.

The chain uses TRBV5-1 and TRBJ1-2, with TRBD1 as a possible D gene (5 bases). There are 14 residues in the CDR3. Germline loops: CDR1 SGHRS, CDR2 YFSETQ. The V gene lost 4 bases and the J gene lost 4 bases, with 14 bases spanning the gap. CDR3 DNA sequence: TGCGCCAGCAGCCTGGAACAGGCGACCTATGGCTACACCTTC. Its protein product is CASSLEQATYGYTF.

The CDR3 DNA reads TGTGCCAGCAGTTCGGGACAGGGGGCCAATCAGCCCCAGCATTTT. Translation gives CASSSGQGANQPQHF. This chain links TRBV27 with TRBJ1-5, with TRBD1 identical over 12 bases. After removal of 4 bases from V and 3 bases from J, the junction contained 1 base not matched to a gene. The CDR3 runs 15 residues. CDR1 MNHEY and CDR2 SMNVEV come from the germline V gene (reference sequence).

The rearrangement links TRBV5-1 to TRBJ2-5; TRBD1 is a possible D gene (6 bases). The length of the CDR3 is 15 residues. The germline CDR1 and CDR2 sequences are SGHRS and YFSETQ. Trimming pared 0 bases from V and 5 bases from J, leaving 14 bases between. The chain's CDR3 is CASSLDLWGRETQYF. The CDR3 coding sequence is TGCGCCAGCAGCTTGGATCTTTGGGGGCGTGAGACCCAGTACTTC.

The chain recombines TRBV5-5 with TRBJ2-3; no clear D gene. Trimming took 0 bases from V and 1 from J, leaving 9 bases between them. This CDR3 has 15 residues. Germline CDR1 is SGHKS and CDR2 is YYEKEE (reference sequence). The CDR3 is CASSLDSIGTDTQYF. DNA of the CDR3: TGTGCCAGCAGCTTGGACTCGATTGGCACAGATACGCAGTATTTT.

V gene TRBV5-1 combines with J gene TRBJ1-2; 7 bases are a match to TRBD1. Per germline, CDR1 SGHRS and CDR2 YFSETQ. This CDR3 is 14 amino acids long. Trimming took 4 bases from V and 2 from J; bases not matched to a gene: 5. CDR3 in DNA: TGCGCCAGCAGCCCGGACAGGCTAAACTATGGCTACACCTTC. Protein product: CASSPDRLNYGYTF.

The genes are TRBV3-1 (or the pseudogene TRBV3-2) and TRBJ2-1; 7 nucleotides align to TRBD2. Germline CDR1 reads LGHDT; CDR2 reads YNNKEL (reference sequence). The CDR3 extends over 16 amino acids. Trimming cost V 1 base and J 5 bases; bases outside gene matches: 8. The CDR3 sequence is CASSQGMASGHNEQFF. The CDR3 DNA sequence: TGTGCCAGCAGCCAAGGGATGGCTAGCGGTCACAATGAGCAGTTCTTC.

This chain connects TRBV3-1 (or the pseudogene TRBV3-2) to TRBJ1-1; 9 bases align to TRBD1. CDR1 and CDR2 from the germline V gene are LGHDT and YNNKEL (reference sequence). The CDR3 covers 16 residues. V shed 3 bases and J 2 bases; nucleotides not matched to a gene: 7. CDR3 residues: CASSHSGTGHNTEAFF. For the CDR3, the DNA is TGTGCCAGCAGCCACAGCGGGACAGGGCATAACACTGAAGCTTTCTTT.

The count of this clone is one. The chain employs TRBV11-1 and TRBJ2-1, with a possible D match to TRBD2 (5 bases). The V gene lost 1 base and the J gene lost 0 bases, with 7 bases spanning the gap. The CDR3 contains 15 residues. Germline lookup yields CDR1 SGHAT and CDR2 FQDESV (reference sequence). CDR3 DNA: TGTGCCAGCAGCTTAGGAGGGAACTCCTACAATGAGCAGTTCTTC. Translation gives CASSLGGNSYNEQFF. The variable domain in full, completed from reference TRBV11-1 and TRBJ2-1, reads EAEVAQSPRYKITEKSQAVAFWCDPISGHATLYWYRQILGQGPELLVQFQDESVVDDSQLPKDRFSAERLKGVDSTLKIQPAELGDSAMYLCASSLGGNSYNEQFFGPGTRLTVL.

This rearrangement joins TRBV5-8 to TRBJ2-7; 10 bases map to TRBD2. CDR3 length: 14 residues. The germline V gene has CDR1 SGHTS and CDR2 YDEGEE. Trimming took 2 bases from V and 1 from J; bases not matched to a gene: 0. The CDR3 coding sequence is TGTGCCAGCAGCTTTAGCGGGGGGTCCTACGAGCAGTACTTC. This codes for CASSFSGGSYEQYF.

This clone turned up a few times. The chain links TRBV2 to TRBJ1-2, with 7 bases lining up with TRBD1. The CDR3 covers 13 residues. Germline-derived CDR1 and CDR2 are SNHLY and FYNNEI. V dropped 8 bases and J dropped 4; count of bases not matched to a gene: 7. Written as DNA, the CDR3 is TGTGCCAGCCGGAGGGACAGTTCCTATGGCTACACCTTC. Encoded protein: CASRRDSSYGYTF.

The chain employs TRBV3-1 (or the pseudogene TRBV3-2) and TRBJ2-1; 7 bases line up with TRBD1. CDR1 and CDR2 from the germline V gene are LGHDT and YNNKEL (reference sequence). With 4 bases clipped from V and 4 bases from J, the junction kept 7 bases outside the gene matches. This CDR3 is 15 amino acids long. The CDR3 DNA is TGTGCCAGCAGCCGAACAGGGGCGGATTACAATGAGCAGTTCTTC. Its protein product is CASSRTGADYNEQFF.

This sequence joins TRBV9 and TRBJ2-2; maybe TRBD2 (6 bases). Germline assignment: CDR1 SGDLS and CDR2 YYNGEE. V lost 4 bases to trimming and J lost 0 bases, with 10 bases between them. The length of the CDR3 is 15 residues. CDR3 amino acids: CASSSRGSNTGELFF. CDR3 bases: TGTGCCAGCAGCTCCCGGGGGTCGAACACCGGGGAGCTGTTTTTT. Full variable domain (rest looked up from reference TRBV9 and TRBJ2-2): DSGVTQTPKHLITATGQRVTLRCSPRSGDLSVYWYQQSLDQGLQFLIQYYNGEERAKGNILERFSAQQFPDLHSELNLSSLELGDSALYFCASSSRGSNTGELFFGEGSRLTVL.

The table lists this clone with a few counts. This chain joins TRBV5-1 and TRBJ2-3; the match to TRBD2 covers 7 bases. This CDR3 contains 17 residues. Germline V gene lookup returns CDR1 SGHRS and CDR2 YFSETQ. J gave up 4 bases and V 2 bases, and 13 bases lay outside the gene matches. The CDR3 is CASSLPITLAESDTQYF. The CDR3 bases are TGCGCCAGCAGCTTACCAATAACCCTAGCGGAGTCAGATACGCAGTATTTT.